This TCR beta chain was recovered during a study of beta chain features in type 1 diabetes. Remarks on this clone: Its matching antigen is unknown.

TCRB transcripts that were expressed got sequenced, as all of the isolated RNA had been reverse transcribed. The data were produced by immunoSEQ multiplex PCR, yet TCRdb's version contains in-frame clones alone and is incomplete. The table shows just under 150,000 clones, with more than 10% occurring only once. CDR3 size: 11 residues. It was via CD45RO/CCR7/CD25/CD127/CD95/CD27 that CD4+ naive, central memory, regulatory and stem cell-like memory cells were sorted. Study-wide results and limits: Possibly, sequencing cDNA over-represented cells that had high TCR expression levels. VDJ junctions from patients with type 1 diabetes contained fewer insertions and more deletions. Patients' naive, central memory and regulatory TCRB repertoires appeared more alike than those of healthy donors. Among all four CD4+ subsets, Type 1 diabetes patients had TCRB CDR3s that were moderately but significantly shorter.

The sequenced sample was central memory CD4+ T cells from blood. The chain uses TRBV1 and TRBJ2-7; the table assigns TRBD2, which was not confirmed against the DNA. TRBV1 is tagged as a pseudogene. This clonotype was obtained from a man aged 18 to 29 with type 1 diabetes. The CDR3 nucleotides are TGCACCAGCAGCCAAGGAGACGAGCAGTACTTC. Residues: CTSSQGDEQYF.